This entry lists 8 T cell receptor beta chains sequenced from one sample in a study of CD8 T cells in Susac syndrome. With random hexamers, reverse transcription was performed on 0.5 to 1 ug of RNA. TCRdb fed the immunoSEQ multiplex PCR reads into MiXCR, producing one record per CDR3 protein. The sample holds 250,000 to 300,000 distinct CDR3 sequences, over 75% seen once. Sequences were obtained from CD8+ T cells from PBMCs. Every receptor here comes from a human donor with multiple sclerosis.

The rearrangement joins TRBV27 to TRBJ2-7, with 7 positions matching TRBD2. The CDR3 totals 14 residues. Unmatched junction bases numbered 9, after V lost 8 bases and J lost 2 bases. Looked up from germline, CDR1 is MNHEY and CDR2 is SMNVEV (reference sequence). Here the CDR3 DNA reads TGTGCCAGCGGGGTCGGGGGGTCGACCTACGAGCAGTACTTC. Translation: CASGVGGSTYEQYF.

This clonotype was counted a few times. This chain connects TRBV7-6 to TRBJ1-5; no clear D gene. CDR1 and CDR2 (germline): SGHVS, FNYEAQ. V lost 1 base, J lost 7 bases, and 8 bases lay in between. The length of the CDR3 is 13 residues. For the CDR3, the DNA is TGTGCCAGCAGCTTAGGATTGGGACAGCCCCAGCATTTT. As protein: CASSLGLGQPQHF.

This chain joins TRBV5-4 and TRBJ2-3; TRBD2 is a possible D gene (7 bases). V was clipped by 2 bases and J by 4 bases, with 14 bases between them. Germline lookup yields CDR1 SGHNT and CDR2 YYREEE (reference sequence). This CDR3 spans 15 amino acids. The CDR3 DNA sequence: TGTGCCAGCAGCTTCGAGGGGGGGCTCGCAGATACGCAGTATTTT. This codes for CASSFEGGLADTQYF.

This clonotype was observed a single time. The chain combines TRBV11-1 with TRBJ2-3, with D uncertain. The length of the CDR3 is 18 residues. V was clipped by 5 bases and J by 0 bases, with 21 bases between them. Germline V gene sequence: CDR1 SGHAT, CDR2 FQDESV (reference sequence). CDR3 residues: CASSPYRRLADSTDTQYF. Here the CDR3 DNA reads TGTGCCAGCAGCCCATACAGACGTTTGGCGGACAGCACAGATACGCAGTATTTT.

The table lists this clonotype with a count of one. The V and J genes are TRBV4-2 and TRBJ1-4; tentative D call: TRBD1 (5 bases). The V gene lost 5 bases and the J gene lost 6 bases, with 16 bases spanning the gap. The CDR3 loop spans 15 amino acids. Germline loops: CDR1 LGHNA, CDR2 YNFKEQ. In DNA, the CDR3 is TGTGCCAGCAGCTCCCCCCGGGACGGATATGAAAAACTGTTTTTT. Its protein product is CASSSPRDGYEKLFF.

This rearrangement joins TRBV9 to TRBJ2-2; the match to TRBD1 covers 7 bases. Losses at the gene ends were 5 bases for V and 1 base for J; bases not matched to a gene: 5. The CDR3 runs 15 residues. The germline V gene has CDR1 SGDLS and CDR2 YYNGEE. The CDR3 nucleotides are TGTGCCAGCAGAAGACAGGGCTGGAACACCGGGGAGCTGTTTTTT. This codes for CASRRQGWNTGELFF.

This chain connects TRBV28 to TRBJ2-2, with 10 bases matching TRBD2. CDR3 length equals 16 residues. Germline-derived CDR1 and CDR2 are MDHEN and SYDVKM. Trimming removed 5 bases from V and 3 bases from J; junction bases left unmatched: 6. CDR3 sequence (DNA): TGTGCCAGCAGTGGCCTAGGACTAGCGGACACCGGGGAGCTGTTTTTT. This codes for CASSGLGLADTGELFF.

V usage is TRBV7-9 and J usage is TRBJ2-1, with D possibly TRBD1 on 5 matching bases. CDR3 length: 15 amino acids. The V and J ends lost 1 base and 6 bases respectively, with 13 bases between them. Germline V gene lookup returns CDR1 SEHNR and CDR2 FQNEAQ (reference sequence). Here the CDR3 reads CASSLVLGHPNEQFF. Here the CDR3 DNA reads TGTGCCAGCAGCTTAGTGCTGGGGCACCCCAATGAGCAGTTCTTC.